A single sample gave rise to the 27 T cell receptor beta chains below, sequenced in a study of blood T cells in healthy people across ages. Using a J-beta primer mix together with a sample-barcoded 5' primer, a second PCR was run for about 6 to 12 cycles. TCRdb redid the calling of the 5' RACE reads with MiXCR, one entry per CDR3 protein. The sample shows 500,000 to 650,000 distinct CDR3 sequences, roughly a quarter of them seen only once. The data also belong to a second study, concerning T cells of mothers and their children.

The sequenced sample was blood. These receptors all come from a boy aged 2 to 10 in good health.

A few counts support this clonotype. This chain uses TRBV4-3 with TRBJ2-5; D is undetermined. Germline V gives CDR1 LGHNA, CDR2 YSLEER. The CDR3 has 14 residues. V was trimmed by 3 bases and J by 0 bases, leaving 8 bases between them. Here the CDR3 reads CASSHFSYQETQYF. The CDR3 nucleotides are TGCGCCAGCAGCCACTTTTCCTACCAAGAGACCCAGTACTTC.

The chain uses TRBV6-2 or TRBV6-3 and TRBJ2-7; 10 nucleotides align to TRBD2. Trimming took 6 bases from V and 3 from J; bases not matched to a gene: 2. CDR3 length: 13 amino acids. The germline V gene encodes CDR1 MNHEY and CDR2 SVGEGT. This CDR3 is CASRGTSVYEQYF. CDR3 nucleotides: TGTGCCAGCAGGGGGACTAGCGTCTACGAGCAGTACTTC.

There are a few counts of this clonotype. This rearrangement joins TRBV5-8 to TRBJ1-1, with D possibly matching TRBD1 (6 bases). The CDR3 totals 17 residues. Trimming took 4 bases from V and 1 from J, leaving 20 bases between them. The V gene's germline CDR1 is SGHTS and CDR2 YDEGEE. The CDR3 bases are TGTGCCAGCAGCCCCGCCCCGCCGCGCAGGGGGAACACTGAAGCTTTCTTT. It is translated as CASSPAPPRRGNTEAFF.

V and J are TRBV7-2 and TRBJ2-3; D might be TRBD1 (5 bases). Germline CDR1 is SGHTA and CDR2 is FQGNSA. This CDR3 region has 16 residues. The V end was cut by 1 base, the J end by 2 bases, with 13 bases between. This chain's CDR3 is CASSLGGRGNTDTQYF. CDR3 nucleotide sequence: TGTGCCAGCAGCTTAGGGGGTAGGGGTAACACAGATACGCAGTATTTT.

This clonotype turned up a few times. CDR3 amino acids: CAWSRGGSTDTQYF. CDR3 bases: TGTGCCTGGAGTAGGGGAGGGAGCACAGATACGCAGTATTTT. This chain connects TRBV30 to TRBJ2-3; TRBD2 matches 7 bases. This CDR3 comprises 14 residues. V gave up 2 bases and J gave up 0 bases; unmatched junction bases: 2. Germline CDR1 is GTSNPN and CDR2 is SVGIG (reference sequence).

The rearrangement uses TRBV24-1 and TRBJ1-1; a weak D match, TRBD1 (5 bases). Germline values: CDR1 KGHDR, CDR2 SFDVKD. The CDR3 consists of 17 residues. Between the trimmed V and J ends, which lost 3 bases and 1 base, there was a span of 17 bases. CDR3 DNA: TGTGCCACCAGTGATATTCCCGGGACTTTGGGGAACACTGAAGCTTTCTTT. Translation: CATSDIPGTLGNTEAFF.

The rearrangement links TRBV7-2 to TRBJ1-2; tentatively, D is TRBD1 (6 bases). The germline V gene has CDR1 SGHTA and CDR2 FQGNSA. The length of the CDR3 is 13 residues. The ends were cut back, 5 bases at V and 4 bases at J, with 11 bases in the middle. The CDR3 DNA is TGTGCCAGCAGCACTGGGGACATCTATGGCTACACCTTC. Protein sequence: CASSTGDIYGYTF.

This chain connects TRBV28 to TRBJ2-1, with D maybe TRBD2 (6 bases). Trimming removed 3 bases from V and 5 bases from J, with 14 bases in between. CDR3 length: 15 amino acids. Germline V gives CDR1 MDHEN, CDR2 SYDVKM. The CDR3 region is CASSFWRDSNNEQFF. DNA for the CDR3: TGTGCCAGCAGTTTCTGGCGGGATTCGAACAATGAGCAGTTCTTC.

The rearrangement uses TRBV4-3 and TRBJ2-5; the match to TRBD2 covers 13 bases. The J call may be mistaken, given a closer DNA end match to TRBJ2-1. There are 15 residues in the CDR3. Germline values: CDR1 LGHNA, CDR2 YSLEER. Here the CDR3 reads CASSHGTSGIYEQFF. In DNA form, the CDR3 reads TGCGCCAGCAGCCACGGGACTAGCGGGATCTATGAGCAGTTCTTC.

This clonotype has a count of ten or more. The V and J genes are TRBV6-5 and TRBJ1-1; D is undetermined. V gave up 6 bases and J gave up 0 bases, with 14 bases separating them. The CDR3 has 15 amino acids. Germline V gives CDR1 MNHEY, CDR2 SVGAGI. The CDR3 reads CASSPTDNLNTEAFF. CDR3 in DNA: TGTGCCAGCAGCCCTACCGACAACTTGAACACTGAAGCTTTCTTT.

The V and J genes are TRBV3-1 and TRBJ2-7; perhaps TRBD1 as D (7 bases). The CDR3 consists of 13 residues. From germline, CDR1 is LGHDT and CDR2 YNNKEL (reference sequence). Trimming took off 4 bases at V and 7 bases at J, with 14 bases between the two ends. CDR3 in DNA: TGTGCCAGCAGCCCAGGGGGGCCTGGGGAGCAGTACTTC. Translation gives CASSPGGPGEQYF.

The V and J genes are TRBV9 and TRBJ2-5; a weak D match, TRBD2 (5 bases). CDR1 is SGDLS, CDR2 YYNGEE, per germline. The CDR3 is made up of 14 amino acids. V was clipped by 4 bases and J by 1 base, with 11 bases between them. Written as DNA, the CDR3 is TGTGCCAGCAGCCAGTCCGGGGTCCAAGAGACCCAGTACTTC. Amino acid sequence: CASSQSGVQETQYF. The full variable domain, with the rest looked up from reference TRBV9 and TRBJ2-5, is DSGVTQTPKHLITATGQRVTLRCSPRSGDLSVYWYQQSLDQGLQFLIQYYNGEERAKGNILERFSAQQFPDLHSELNLSSLELGDSALYFCASSQSGVQETQYFGPGTRLLVL.

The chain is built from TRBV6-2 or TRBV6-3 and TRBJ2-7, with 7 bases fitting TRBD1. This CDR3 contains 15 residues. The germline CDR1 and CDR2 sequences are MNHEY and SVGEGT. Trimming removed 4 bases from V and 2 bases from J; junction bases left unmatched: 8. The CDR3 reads CASSSVTGDPYEQYF. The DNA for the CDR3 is TGTGCCAGCAGTTCCGTCACAGGGGACCCCTACGAGCAGTACTTC.

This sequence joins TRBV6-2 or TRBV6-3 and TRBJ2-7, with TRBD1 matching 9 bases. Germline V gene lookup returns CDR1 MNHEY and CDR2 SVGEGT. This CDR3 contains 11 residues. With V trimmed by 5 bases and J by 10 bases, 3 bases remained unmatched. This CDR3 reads CASSRGQGQYF. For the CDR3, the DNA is TGTGCCAGCAGTCGGGGACAGGGACAGTACTTC.

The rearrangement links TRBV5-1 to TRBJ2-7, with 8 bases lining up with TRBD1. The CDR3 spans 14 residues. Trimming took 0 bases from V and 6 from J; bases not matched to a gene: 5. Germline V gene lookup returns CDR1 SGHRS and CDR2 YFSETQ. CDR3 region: CASSLGQGSVEQYF. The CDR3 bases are TGCGCCAGCAGCTTGGGACAGGGGTCGGTCGAGCAGTACTTC.

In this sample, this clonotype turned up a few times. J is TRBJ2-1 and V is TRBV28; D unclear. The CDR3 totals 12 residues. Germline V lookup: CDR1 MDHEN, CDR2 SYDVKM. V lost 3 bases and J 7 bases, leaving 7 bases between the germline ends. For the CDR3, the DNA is TGTGCCAGCAGTTTTGGGCAGAATGAGCAGTTCTTC. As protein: CASSFGQNEQFF.

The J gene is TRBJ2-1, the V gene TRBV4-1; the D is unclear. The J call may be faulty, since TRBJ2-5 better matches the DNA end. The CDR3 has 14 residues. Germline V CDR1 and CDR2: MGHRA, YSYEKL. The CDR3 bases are TGCGCCAGCAGCCAAGGCCCTAGCCAAGAGACCCAGTACTTC. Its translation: CASSQGPSQETQYF.

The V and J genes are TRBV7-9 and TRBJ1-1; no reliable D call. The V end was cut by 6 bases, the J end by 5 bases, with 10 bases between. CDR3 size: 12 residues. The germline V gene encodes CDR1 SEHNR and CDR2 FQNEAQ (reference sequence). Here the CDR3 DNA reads TGTGCCAGCAGACCTGAAGGTACTGAAGCTTTCTTT. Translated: CASRPEGTEAFF.

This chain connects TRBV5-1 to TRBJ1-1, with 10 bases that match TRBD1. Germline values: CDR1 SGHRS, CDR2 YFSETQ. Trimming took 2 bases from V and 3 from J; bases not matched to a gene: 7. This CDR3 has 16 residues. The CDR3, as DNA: TGCGCCAGCAGCTTTGGGACAGGGGTTGCCGACACTGAAGCTTTCTTT. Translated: CASSFGTGVADTEAFF.

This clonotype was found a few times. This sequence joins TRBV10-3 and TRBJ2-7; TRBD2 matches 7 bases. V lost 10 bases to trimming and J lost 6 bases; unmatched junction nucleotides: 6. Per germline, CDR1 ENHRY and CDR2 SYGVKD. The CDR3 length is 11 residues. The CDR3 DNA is TGTGCCACACGGGGCGGGGGCGAGCAGTACTTC. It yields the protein CATRGGGEQYF.

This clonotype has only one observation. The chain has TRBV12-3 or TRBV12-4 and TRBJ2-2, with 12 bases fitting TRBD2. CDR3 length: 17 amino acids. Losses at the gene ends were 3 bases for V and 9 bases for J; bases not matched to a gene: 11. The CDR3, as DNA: TGTGCCAGCAGTTTCCCCTTAACTAGCGGGGGGTATCGGGAGCTGTTTTTT. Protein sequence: CASSFPLTSGGYRELFF.

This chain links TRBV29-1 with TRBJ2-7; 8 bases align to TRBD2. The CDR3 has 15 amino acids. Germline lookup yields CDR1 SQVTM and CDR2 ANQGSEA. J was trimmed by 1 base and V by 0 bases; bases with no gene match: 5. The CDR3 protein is CSVEDGLAGSYEQYF. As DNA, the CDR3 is TGCAGCGTTGAAGATGGATTAGCGGGATCCTACGAGCAGTACTTC.

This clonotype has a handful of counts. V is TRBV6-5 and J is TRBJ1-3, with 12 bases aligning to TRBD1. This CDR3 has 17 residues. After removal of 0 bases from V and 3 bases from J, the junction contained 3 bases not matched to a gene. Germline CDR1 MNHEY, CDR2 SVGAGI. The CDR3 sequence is CASSYSGTGGLGNTIYF. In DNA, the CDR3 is TGTGCCAGCAGTTACTCGGGGACAGGGGGCCTTGGAAACACCATATATTTT.

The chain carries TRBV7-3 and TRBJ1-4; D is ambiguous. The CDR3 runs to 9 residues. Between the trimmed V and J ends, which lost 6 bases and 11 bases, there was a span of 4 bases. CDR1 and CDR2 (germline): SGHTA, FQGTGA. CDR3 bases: TGTGCCAGCAGTCACAAACTGTTTTTT. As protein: CASSHKLFF. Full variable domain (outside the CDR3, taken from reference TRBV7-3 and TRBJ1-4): GAGVSQTPSNKVTEKGKYVELRCDPISGHTALYWYRQSLGQGPEFLIYFQGTGAADDSGLPNDRFFAVRPEGSVSTLKIQRTERGDSAVYLCASSHKLFFGSGTQLSVL.

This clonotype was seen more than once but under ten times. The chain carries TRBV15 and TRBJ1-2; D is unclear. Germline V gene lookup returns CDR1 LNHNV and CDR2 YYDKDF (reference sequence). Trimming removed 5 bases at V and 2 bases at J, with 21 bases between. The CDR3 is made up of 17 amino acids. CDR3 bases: TGTGCCACCAGCGATGCCCGCGGGGAAGGGCCCAACTATGGCTACACCTTC. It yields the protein CATSDARGEGPNYGYTF.

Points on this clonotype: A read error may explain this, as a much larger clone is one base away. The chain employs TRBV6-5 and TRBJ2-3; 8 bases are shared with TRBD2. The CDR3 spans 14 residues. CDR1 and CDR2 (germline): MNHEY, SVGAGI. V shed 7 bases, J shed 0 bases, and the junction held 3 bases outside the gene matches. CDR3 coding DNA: TGTGCCAGCACCTTAGCGGGGAGCACAGATACGCAGTATTTT. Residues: CASTLAGSTDTQYF.

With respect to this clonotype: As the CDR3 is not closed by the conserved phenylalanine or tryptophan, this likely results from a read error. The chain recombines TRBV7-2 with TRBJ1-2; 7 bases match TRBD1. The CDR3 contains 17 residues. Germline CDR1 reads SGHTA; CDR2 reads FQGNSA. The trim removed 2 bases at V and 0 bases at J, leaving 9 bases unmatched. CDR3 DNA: TGTGCCAGCAGCTTACAGGGACAGAGGAGGTCTAACTATGGCTACACCATC. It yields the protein CASSLQGQRRSNYGYTI.